This TCR beta chain was sequenced during a study of identical twins' blood T cells. Each CDR3 protein is one row after TCRdb ran MiXCR on the 5' RACE reads. This sample has 300,000 to 450,000 distinct CDR3 sequences; roughly 27% occur once, and the top ten carry more than 5.5%. The sequenced material came from PBMCs. This receptor was taken from a woman aged 18 to 50 in good health.

For the CDR3, the DNA is TGTGCCAGCAGCTTAGGGGGCAGAAGCGTCTACGAGCAGTACTTC. It is translated as CASSLGGRSVYEQYF. The chain carries TRBV11-2 and TRBJ2-7; D possibly corresponds to TRBD1 (5 bases). In germline, CDR1 is SGHAT, CDR2 FQNNGV. The V end was cut by 1 base, the J end by 3 bases, with 13 bases between. The CDR3 consists of 15 residues.